This T cell receptor (beta chain) was recorded in a study of beta chain features in type 1 diabetes. Study-wide points: Shorter TCRB CDR3s, moderately but significantly so, were found in Type 1 diabetes patients in all four CD4+ subsets. VDJ junctions from patients with type 1 diabetes contained fewer insertions and more deletions.

V lost 6 bases and J 5 bases, leaving 17 bases between the germline ends. Germline values: CDR1 LGHNT, CDR2 FRNRAP. CDR3 size: 15 residues. This clone has a handful of counts. Its antigen is as yet unknown. cDNA synthesis used the whole RNA isolate, giving expressed TCRB sequences. TCRdb keeps only in-frame clones here, not all; method: immunoSEQ multiplex PCR. The data hold about 140,000 clones, with roughly 10% observed a single time. Sequencing was performed on central memory CD4+ T cells from blood. The source of this sequence is a woman aged 40 to 50 in good health. The V and J genes are TRBV12-5 and TRBJ2-1; D possibly corresponds to TRBD2 (5 bases). The CDR3 DNA reads TGTGCTAGTGGAACGATGGTTAGGACTGACAATGAGCAGTTCTTC. It specifies CASGTMVRTDNEQFF.